This TCR beta chain was retrieved from a study of human T cells and chemical hapten exposure. Study-level information: Chiefly female patients presented with alopecia areata, totalis or universalis. Per-sample TCR yield variation was attributed mainly to small pooled library volume differences.

This sample's time point: patch test 2, 6 weeks after DPC sensitization. Indicated treatment: therapeutic diphenylcyclopropenone sensitization with weekly scalp DPC. Staff drew blood before applying each patch test. Study-level findings and limits: Controls had significantly fewer large CDR3 similarity clusters than were formed by expanded TCRs.

This clonotype appeared many times. Its antigen is unidentified. CDR3 length: 16 residues. Between the trimmed V and J ends, which lost 2 bases and 7 bases, there was a span of 21 bases. MiXCR was run by TCRdb on the RACE reads, yielding one entry per CDR3 protein. The sample has a few hundred thousand distinct CDR3 sequences; about 6% are singletons. Sample: whole blood, taken in connection with sensitization to the hapten diphenylcyclopropenone (DPC). The source is a woman aged 18 to 35 with alopecia areata. Some clones in this sample may be carry-over from other donors' samples. V usage is TRBV12-3 or TRBV12-4 and J usage is TRBJ2-7, with D possibly TRBD2 on 7 matching bases. In DNA form, the CDR3 reads TGTGCCAGCAGTTTAATGGCGGGGGCCTCACGGAGGGAGCAGTACTTC. Translated: CASSLMAGASRREQYF.